The present TCR delta chain was sequenced within a study of γδ T cells in repeated Plasmodium falciparum infection. Vgamma9/Vdelta2+ and Vdelta2-negative gammadelta T cells were flow-sorted from PBMC for bulk sequencing. TCRdb re-called the multiplex PCR reads through CATT. The sample lists about 51,000 delta-chain clones, roughly 2% occurring once. Worth noting for this clone: TCRdb's protein for this DNA is that of a much larger clone and differs from the translation at residue 23, likely a read error; the protein shown is the DNA translation.

The V gene's germline CDR1 is TSWWSYY and CDR2 QGS. This CDR3 is built from 26 residues. The chain is built from TRDV1 and TRDJ1; 8 bases agree with TRDD3. Here the J gene was assigned by germline matching of the DNA, as TCRdb has none. The sequencing sample was made of gamma-delta T cells from blood. The TCR sequence derives from a pool of human donors (malaria-infected and uninfected, not separated). As DNA, the CDR3 is TGTGCTCTTGGGGAACCGTATATCCTACTTTCCGTACTGGGGGCCCCTGGGTGGGGATACACCGATAGACTCATCTTT. It encodes CALGEPYILLSVLGAPGWGYTDRLIF.